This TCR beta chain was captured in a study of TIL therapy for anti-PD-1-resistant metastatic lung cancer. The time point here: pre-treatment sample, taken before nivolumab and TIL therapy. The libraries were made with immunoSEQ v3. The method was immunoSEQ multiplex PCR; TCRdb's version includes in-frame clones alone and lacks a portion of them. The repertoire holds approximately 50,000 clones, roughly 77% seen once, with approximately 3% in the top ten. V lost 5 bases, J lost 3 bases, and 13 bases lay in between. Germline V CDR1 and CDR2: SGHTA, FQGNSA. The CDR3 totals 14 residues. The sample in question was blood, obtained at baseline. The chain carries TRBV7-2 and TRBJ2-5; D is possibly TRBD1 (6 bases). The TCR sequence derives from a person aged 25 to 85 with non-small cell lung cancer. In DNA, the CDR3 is TGTGCCAGCAGCCCGGGACACTGGGAAGAGACCCAGTACTTC. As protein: CASSPGHWEETQYF.